This T cell receptor (beta chain) was found in a study of T cell repertoires in cytomegalovirus infection. In this sample, this clonotype turned up many times. Trimming pared 1 base from V and 2 bases from J, leaving 8 bases between. The CDR3 is 14 amino acids. Looked up from germline, CDR1 is MDHEN and CDR2 is SYDVKM. TCRdb reanalysed the reads using MiXCR and keeps one entry per CDR3 protein. Here the sample spans a few hundred thousand distinct CDR3 sequences, more than 8% being singletons. Specimen: PBMCs. The chain couples TRBV28 to TRBJ1-2, with D possibly matching TRBD1 (5 bases). This TCR came from a human donor in good health (CMV status not recorded). Some clones in this sample may be carry-over from other donors' samples. The CDR3 protein is CASSLSRVNYGYTF. Here the CDR3 DNA reads TGTGCCAGCAGTTTATCCAGGGTGAACTATGGCTACACCTTC.